This T cell receptor (beta chain) stems from a study of breast tumors, draining lymph nodes, adjacent tissues (dated by TCRdb to about 2016). With respect to the entire study: The study compared TCR beta repertoires across tumor, adjacent nontumor tissue and axillary lymph nodes from breast cancer patients. In human breast cancer, the study set out to assess how tumor, surrounding tissue and draining lymph node repertoires relate to one another and whether T cells might be exchanged between them.

Overall study outcomes, separate from this receptor: The conclusion that tumor T cells originate in lymph nodes was presented as consistent with a hypothesis rather than as directly demonstrated. Tumor and nontumor tissue repertoires were significantly more similar in luminal-like than in basal-like breast cancer. Tumor T-cell repertoires showed less diversity than lymph node repertoires and more diversity than nontumor tissue repertoires, and tumor T-cell repertoires showed preferential V and J gene usage. The data were judged consistent with most tumor T cells deriving from the lymph node and then expanding within tumor tissue.

This clonotype was counted many times. Its antigen specificity is not known. No much larger clone exists at a distance of one base, and base qualities are not known. Sequencing was carried out with an Illumina HiSeq 2000. Multiplex PCR amplification was used to build the TCR beta chain libraries. High-throughput sequencing was used to analyze the amplified TCR beta chain products. TCRdb reran the public reads through fastp at Q25 and MiXCR, keeping productive beta chains. Each CDR3 protein gets just one entry, which takes the most common genes and DNA from the rows behind it. The sample data list about 200,000 distinct CDR3 sequences, and 30% to 40% of these were observed just once. About 4.5% of the sample is taken by the ten largest. The lymph node samples were taken from the axillary draining lymph nodes of breast cancer patients. Taken from the germline V gene, the CDR1 and CDR2 loops are SQVTM and ANQGSEA. From cysteine to phenylalanine, the CDR3 is 14 amino acids long. Just CDR3 DNA is preserved here, 42 bases in frame from base 1. After removal of 5 bases from V and 5 bases from J, the junction retains 5 bases not matched to a gene.

The source of this sequence is a female donor with breast cancer. Some clones in this sample may be carry-over from other donors' samples. Sequencing used axillary lymph node tissue. The rearrangement combines TRBV29-1 with TRBJ2-5, and 13 junction bases match TRBD2. The CDR3 protein: CSVPGLAGRETQYF. The DNA reads as follows: TGCAGCGTTCCGGGACTAGCGGGACGGGAGACCCAGTACTTC. Where the CDR3 stops, the reference TRBV29-1 and TRBJ2-5 genes take over; the full variable domain is SAVISQKPSRDICQRGTSLTIQCQVDSQVTMMFWYRQQPGQSLTLIATANQGSEATYESGFVIDKFPISRPNLTFSTLTVSNMSPEDSSIYLCSVPGLAGRETQYFGPGTRLLVL.